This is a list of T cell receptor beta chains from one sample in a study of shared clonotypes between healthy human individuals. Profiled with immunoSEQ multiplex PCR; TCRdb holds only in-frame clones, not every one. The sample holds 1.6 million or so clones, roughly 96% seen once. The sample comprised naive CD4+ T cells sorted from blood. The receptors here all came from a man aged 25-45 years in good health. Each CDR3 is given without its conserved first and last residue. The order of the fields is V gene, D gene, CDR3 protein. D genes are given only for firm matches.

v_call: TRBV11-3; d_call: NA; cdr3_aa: ASSLAGPTNEKLF
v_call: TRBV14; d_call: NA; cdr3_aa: ASSLIRDEQY
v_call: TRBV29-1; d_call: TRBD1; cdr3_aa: SVYKDRGYEQY
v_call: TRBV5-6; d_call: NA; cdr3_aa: ASREVPVGLSYGYT
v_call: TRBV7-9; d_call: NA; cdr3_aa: ASSLYSESRDGAF
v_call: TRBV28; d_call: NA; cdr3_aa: ASSFPLGISS
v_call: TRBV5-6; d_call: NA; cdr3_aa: ASSLAGWIQAGELF
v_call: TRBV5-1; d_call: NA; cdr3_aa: ASSSNLGYEQY
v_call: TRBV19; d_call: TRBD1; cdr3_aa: ASSHRDRGLRELF
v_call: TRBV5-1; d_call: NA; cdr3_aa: ASSPISHRNEQF
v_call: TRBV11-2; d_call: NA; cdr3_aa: ASSLTWSGETQY
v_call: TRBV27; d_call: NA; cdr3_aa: AKPKMWDFGMGLNTEAF
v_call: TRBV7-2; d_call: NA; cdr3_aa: ASSSETPNTGELF
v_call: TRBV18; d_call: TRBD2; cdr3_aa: ASSPREVYNEQF